The source of this T cell receptor (beta chain) is a study of T cell responses to AZD1222 COVID-19 vaccine. Study-level points and caveats: When two AZD1222 doses had been given, Spike-specific TCR breadth and depth rose. As reported, nearly half of all spike-specific TCRs target variant regions that are unmutated. Among those given AZD1222, only 6 or 7 were seropositive at baseline.

The germline CDR1 and CDR2 sequences are SGHVS and FQNEAQ. The ends were cut back, 2 bases at V and 6 bases at J, with 9 bases in the middle. This CDR3 spans 13 amino acids. As for this clone: What it binds is unknown.

The table came from immunoSEQ multiplex PCR; TCRdb's copy has only in-frame clones and leaves some out. Altogether under 150,000 clones are present, 75% to 95% being singletons, with the ten largest covering approximately 7.9%. This sample comprised peripheral blood, obtained on day 0 of AZD1222 vaccination. The chain employs TRBV7-8 and TRBJ2-3; D not certain. The sequence was obtained from an adult in good health. The CDR3 nucleotides read TGTGCCAGCAGCTTAATTTCGGGTGATACGCAGTATTTT. This translates into CASSLISGDTQYF.